A single sample gave rise to the 30 T cell receptor beta chains below, sequenced in a study of pediatric ulcerative colitis. Clones were read by immunoSEQ multiplex PCR, and TCRdb kept only the in-frame ones, dropping some. The table lists 45,000 to 75,000 clones, 75% to 90% of them singletons, with roughly 1.5% in the top ten. Sequencing was done on a sample of blood. Receptor source: a boy aged 10-17 years who was a control in a study of pediatric ulcerative colitis.

This chain joins TRBV13 and TRBJ1-2, with D possibly matching TRBD1 (6 bases). This CDR3 has 12 residues. The germline V gene has CDR1 PRHDT and CDR2 FYEKMQ (reference sequence). V lost 7 bases, J lost 4 bases, and 10 bases lay in between. The CDR3 region is CASTDRTYGYTF. DNA of the CDR3: TGTGCCAGCACCGACAGGACCTATGGCTACACCTTC.

The chain combines TRBV6-6 with TRBJ1-2; no firm D call. The ends were cut back, 1 base at V and 3 bases at J, with 9 bases in the middle. Germline V gene lookup returns CDR1 MNHNY and CDR2 SVGAGI (reference sequence). The CDR3 totals 14 residues. CDR3 sequence (DNA): TGTGCCAGCAGTTACTTCGCAGGATACTATGGCTACACCTTC. Translated, it gives CASSYFAGYYGYTF.

The count of this clone is one. The chain recombines TRBV15 with TRBJ1-2; D remains unclear. Germline V lookup: CDR1 LNHNV, CDR2 YYDKDF (reference sequence). With 1 base removed from V and 0 bases from J, the gap between germline ends came to 12 bases. The CDR3 has 16 residues. In DNA, the CDR3 is TGTGCCACCAGCAGAGGACCAATTGGACCTAACTATGGCTACACCTTC. Amino acids: CATSRGPIGPNYGYTF.

The V and J genes are TRBV6-6 and TRBJ2-1; 12 bases are a match to TRBD2. The CDR3 is 15 residues long. The V gene end was trimmed by 5 bases and the J gene end by 5 bases; junction bases not matched to a gene: 4. Germline V gene data show CDR1 as MNHNY and CDR2 as SVGAGI (reference sequence). CDR3 DNA sequence: TGTGCCAGCAGTGCACTAGCGGGAGGCCACAATGAGCAGTTCTTC. Translated: CASSALAGGHNEQFF.

The genes are TRBV27 and TRBJ1-1; TRBD1 is a possible D gene (6 bases). With 8 bases removed from V and 0 bases from J, the gap between germline ends came to 28 bases. The CDR3 runs 19 residues. The germline V gene has CDR1 MNHEY and CDR2 SMNVEV (reference sequence). The CDR3 DNA follows: TGTGCCAGCCAAGCCCGTCTTAGAAGGGGGTTACCGATGAACACTGAAGCTTTCTTT. It is translated as CASQARLRRGLPMNTEAFF.

The chain links TRBV2 to TRBJ1-4; TRBD1 is a possible D gene (5 bases). Trimming stripped 3 bases from V and 7 bases from J, with 18 bases between. The CDR3 totals 16 residues. The germline V gene encodes CDR1 SNHLY and CDR2 FYNNEI. CDR3 sequence: CASSDKLDWGSEKLFF. The CDR3 DNA reads TGTGCCAGCAGTGATAAGTTAGACTGGGGCAGTGAAAAACTGTTTTTT.

The chain is built from TRBV21-1 and TRBJ2-5; the D call TRBD1 from the table was never checked on the DNA. TRBV21-1 is labeled a pseudogene. The CDR3 extends over 16 amino acids. CDR3 in DNA: TGTGCCAGCAGCAAAGAAAGGGACAGGGGTGATGAGACCCAGTACTTC. Translating it yields CASSKERDRGDETQYF.

The chain carries TRBV29-1 and TRBJ1-5; D is ambiguous. This CDR3 comprises 14 residues. Deletions cut 4 bases from V and 5 bases from J, with 15 bases between. Germline V gene data show CDR1 as SQVTM and CDR2 as ANQGSEA. The CDR3 coding sequence is TGCAGCGTTGTCGGCCCGGGCCTGGATCAGCCCCAGCATTTT. Protein product: CSVVGPGLDQPQHF.

The chain couples TRBV7-2 to TRBJ1-1, with D possibly being TRBD1 (6 bases). Per germline, CDR1 SGHTA and CDR2 FQGNSA. This CDR3 contains 15 residues. Trimming shortened V by 4 bases and J by 5 bases, and 17 bases separated the two germline ends. CDR3 residues: CASSWNTGRETEAFF. DNA for the CDR3: TGTGCCAGCAGCTGGAATACAGGGAGAGAAACTGAAGCTTTCTTT.

J is TRBJ1-5 and V is TRBV19; perhaps TRBD1 as D (6 bases). Germline loops: CDR1 LNHDA, CDR2 SQIVND (reference sequence). This CDR3 comprises 17 residues. Trimming took 9 bases from V and 0 from J, leaving 21 bases between them. The CDR3 is CASAAEGGSYSNQPQHF. The CDR3 bases are TGTGCCAGCGCAGCGGAGGGGGGGTCCTATAGCAATCAGCCCCAGCATTTT.

This chain joins TRBV5-8 and TRBJ2-1; 14 bases are shared with TRBD2. The CDR3 totals 15 residues. Germline CDR1 and CDR2: SGHTS and YDEGEE. The J segment lost 10 bases and the V segment lost 3 bases, leaving 6 bases of the junction unmatched. This chain's CDR3 is CASSYGTSGGPEQFF. Here the CDR3 DNA reads TGTGCCAGCAGCTATGGGACTAGCGGGGGCCCAGAGCAGTTCTTC.

The chain links TRBV7-8 to TRBJ2-7; D remains unclear. Germline assignment: CDR1 SGHVS and CDR2 FQNEAQ. Trimming cost V 4 bases and J 5 bases, with 15 bases left between them. The CDR3 is 14 amino acids. The CDR3 protein is CASSSNPFNDEQYF. In DNA, the CDR3 is TGTGCCAGCAGCTCTAATCCTTTTAACGACGAGCAGTACTTC.

This chain links TRBV6-1 with TRBJ2-2, with D hard to call. V was trimmed by 8 bases and J by 2 bases, leaving 9 bases between them. In germline, CDR1 is MNHNS, CDR2 SASEGT. The CDR3 loop spans 13 amino acids. CDR3 nucleotide sequence: TGTGCCAGCGTATGGGAAAACACCGGGGAGCTGTTTTTT. Translation: CASVWENTGELFF.

This sequence joins TRBV2 and TRBJ1-4, with a weak D call TRBD1 (5 bases). Trimming took off 8 bases at V and 10 bases at J, with 17 bases between the two ends. Germline CDR1 is SNHLY and CDR2 is FYNNEI. This CDR3 region has 13 residues. In nucleotides, the CDR3 is TGTGCCAGCGGCCAGTGGGGGAAGGGAAAACTGTTTTTT. Translating it yields CASGQWGKGKLFF.

This chain joins TRBV7-2 and TRBJ1-3, with a possible D match to TRBD1 (5 bases). This CDR3 comprises 16 residues. Germline V gene sequence: CDR1 SGHTA, CDR2 FQGNSA. V was cut by 2 bases and J by 2 bases, with 13 bases left in between. CDR3 sequence reads: CASSLSLGPPGNTIYF. As DNA, the CDR3 is TGTGCCAGCAGCTTAAGTTTGGGGCCACCTGGAAACACCATATATTTT. The full variable domain, completed using reference TRBV7-2 and TRBJ1-3, is GAGVSQSPSNKVTEKGKDVELRCDPISGHTALYWYRQSLGQGLEFLIYFQGNSAPDKSGLPSDRFSAERTGGSVSTLTIQRTQQEDSAVYLCASSLSLGPPGNTIYFGEGSWLTVV.

This chain's CDR3 is CASSQVAGGAEAFF. CDR3 nucleotide sequence: TGTGCCAGCAGCCAAGTTGCGGGAGGAGCTGAAGCTTTCTTT. The chain couples TRBV4-2 to TRBJ1-1; D unclear. Germline V gene lookup returns CDR1 LGHNA and CDR2 YNFKEQ. Deletions cut 1 base from V and 6 bases from J, with 12 bases between. CDR3 length: 14 residues.

This clone has only one observation. The V and J genes are TRBV27 and TRBJ2-1; 7 positions agree with TRBD2. From germline, CDR1 is MNHEY and CDR2 SMNVEV (reference sequence). The CDR3 loop spans 13 amino acids. V was clipped by 6 bases and J by 1 base; unmatched bases: 0. The CDR3 is CASRRGSYNEQFF. DNA for the CDR3: TGTGCCAGCAGGCGGGGGTCCTACAATGAGCAGTTCTTC.

This sequence joins TRBV7-3 and TRBJ2-5; D is perhaps TRBD1 or TRBD2 (5 bases each). The V end lost 5 bases, the J end lost 1 base, and 14 bases lay between the germline ends. This CDR3 comprises 15 residues. In germline, CDR1 is SGHTA, CDR2 FQGTGA. CDR3 loop: CASSLNRDGQETQYF. The CDR3, as DNA: TGTGCCAGCAGCCTAAACCGGGACGGCCAAGAGACCCAGTACTTC. The complete variable domain, with remaining parts taken from reference TRBV7-3 and TRBJ2-5, reads GAGVSQTPSNKVTEKGKYVELRCDPISGHTALYWYRQSLGQGPEFLIYFQGTGAADDSGLPNDRFFAVRPEGSVSTLKIQRTERGDSAVYLCASSLNRDGQETQYFGPGTRLLVL.

V is TRBV30 and J is TRBJ2-7; TRBD1 agrees at 7 bases. Germline lookup yields CDR1 GTSNPN and CDR2 SVGIG (reference sequence). The junction had 11 bases not matched to a gene; V was cut back by 3 bases and J by 6 bases. This CDR3 is 14 amino acids long. The DNA for the CDR3 is TGTGCCTGGAGAAAAACCGGACAGGTCCTCGAGCAGTACTTC. Its translation: CAWRKTGQVLEQYF.

This chain connects TRBV9 to TRBJ2-2; 10 bases align to TRBD2. CDR3 size: 15 residues. Germline-derived CDR1 and CDR2 are SGDLS and YYNGEE. Germline trimming cut 3 bases from V and 4 bases from J; bases unmatched to any gene: 3. In nucleotides, the CDR3 is TGTGCCAGCAGCGCCCTAGCGGGGGTCACCGGGGAGCTGTTTTTT. Translation gives CASSALAGVTGELFF. Looking up the rest from reference TRBV9 and TRBJ2-2 gives the full variable domain: DSGVTQTPKHLITATGQRVTLRCSPRSGDLSVYWYQQSLDQGLQFLIQYYNGEERAKGNILERFSAQQFPDLHSELNLSSLELGDSALYFCASSALAGVTGELFFGEGSRLTVL.

The CDR3 DNA is TGCGCCAGCAGCAAAAGAGTACAGGGGGGTGGCTACACCTTC. Translation: CASSKRVQGGGYTF. The chain employs TRBV4-3 and TRBJ1-2, with 8 bases aligning to TRBD1. Germline trimming cut 5 bases from V and 7 bases from J; bases unmatched to any gene: 9. This CDR3 is built from 14 residues. The germline CDR1 and CDR2 sequences are LGHNA and YSLEER.

This sequence joins TRBV19 and TRBJ1-5; D ambiguous. The length of the CDR3 is 14 residues. Germline V lookup: CDR1 LNHDA, CDR2 SQIVND (reference sequence). The V end was cut by 7 bases, the J end by 0 bases, with 10 bases between. The CDR3 bases are TGTGCCAGTACCCCGACGGTTAGCAATCAGCCCCAGCATTTT. It translates to CASTPTVSNQPQHF.

This chain uses TRBV14 with TRBJ2-3, with a weak D call TRBD1 (6 bases). The CDR3 sequence is 13 residues long. CDR1 and CDR2 (germline): SGHDN, FVKESK. Trimming took off 9 bases at V and 0 bases at J, with 10 bases between the two ends. The CDR3 sequence is CASGTFSTDTQYF. The DNA for the CDR3 is TGTGCCAGTGGGACATTTAGCACAGATACGCAGTATTTT.

This clone was counted once. The rearrangement uses TRBV30 and TRBJ2-7, with D uncertain. The CDR3 runs 13 residues. CDR1 is GTSNPN and CDR2 is SVGIG in the germline V gene (reference sequence). V dropped 3 bases and J dropped 5 bases, with 14 bases sitting between them. The CDR3 region is CAWSFSRVHEQYF. The CDR3 coding sequence is TGTGCCTGGAGCTTTTCAAGGGTCCACGAGCAGTACTTC.

The rearrangement links TRBV7-8 to TRBJ1-3, with D unresolved. Germline CDR1 is SGHVS and CDR2 is FQNEAQ. V was trimmed by 1 base and J by 0 bases, leaving 7 bases between them. The CDR3 loop spans 15 amino acids. CDR3 sequence: CASSLVVGSGNTIYF. CDR3 bases: TGTGCCAGCAGCTTAGTTGTAGGCTCTGGAAACACCATATATTTT. The full variable domain, with the rest looked up from reference TRBV7-8 and TRBJ1-3, is GAGVSQSPRYKVAKRGQDVALRCDPISGHVSLFWYQQALGQGPEFLTYFQNEAQLDKSGLPSDRFFAERPEGSVSTLKIQRTQQEDSAVYLCASSLVVGSGNTIYFGEGSWLTVV.

This clone was observed a few times. The chain employs TRBV5-1 and TRBJ1-3; TRBD1 matches at 9 bases. V dropped 6 bases and J dropped 3; count of bases not matched to a gene: 4. Germline lookup yields CDR1 SGHRS and CDR2 YFSETQ. There are 14 residues in the CDR3. CDR3 region: CASKTGGDGNTIYF. The CDR3 DNA follows: TGCGCCAGCAAAACAGGGGGCGATGGAAACACCATATATTTT.

The chain couples TRBV5-6 to TRBJ2-7; 11 positions agree with TRBD2. Trimming cost V 4 bases and J 6 bases; bases outside gene matches: 9. The CDR3 contains 15 residues. Germline V gene sequence: CDR1 SGHDT, CDR2 YYEEEE. The CDR3 sequence is CASSLLRLAGGEQYF. The CDR3 coding sequence is TGTGCCAGCAGCCTATTAAGGCTAGCGGGGGGCGAGCAGTACTTC.

This chain connects TRBV15 to TRBJ1-2; 7 bases are shared with TRBD1. The V gene end was trimmed by 6 bases and the J gene end by 6 bases; junction bases not matched to a gene: 7. CDR1 and CDR2 (germline): LNHNV, YYDKDF (reference sequence). The CDR3 runs 13 residues. The CDR3 coding sequence is TGTGCCACCAGTATCGACAGGGTTAATGGCTACACCTTC. It is translated as CATSIDRVNGYTF.

The chain joins TRBV12-5 to TRBJ1-2; 8 nucleotides agree with TRBD1. The CDR3 runs to 18 residues. Per germline, CDR1 LGHNT and CDR2 FRNRAP. J lost 8 bases, V lost 2 bases, and 19 bases had no gene match. CDR3 nucleotide sequence: TGTGCTAGTGGTTTGAATACTGGTTTGGACAGGGTCGTGAAGGGCTACACCTTC. Its protein product is CASGLNTGLDRVVKGYTF. Full variable domain (outside the CDR3, taken from reference TRBV12-5 and TRBJ1-2): DARVTQTPRHKVTEMGQEVTMRCQPILGHNTVFWYRQTMMQGLELLAYFRNRAPLDDSGMPKDRFSAEMPDATLATLKIQPSEPRDSAVYFCASGLNTGLDRVVKGYTFGSGTRLTVV.

The gene calls are TRBV15 and TRBJ1-2; no clear D. V lost 1 base, J lost 10 bases, and 10 bases lay in between. The CDR3 extends over 12 amino acids. The germline V gene has CDR1 LNHNV and CDR2 YYDKDF (reference sequence). This CDR3 is CATSRARVDYTF. CDR3 nucleotides: TGTGCCACCAGCAGAGCCCGAGTCGACTACACCTTC.